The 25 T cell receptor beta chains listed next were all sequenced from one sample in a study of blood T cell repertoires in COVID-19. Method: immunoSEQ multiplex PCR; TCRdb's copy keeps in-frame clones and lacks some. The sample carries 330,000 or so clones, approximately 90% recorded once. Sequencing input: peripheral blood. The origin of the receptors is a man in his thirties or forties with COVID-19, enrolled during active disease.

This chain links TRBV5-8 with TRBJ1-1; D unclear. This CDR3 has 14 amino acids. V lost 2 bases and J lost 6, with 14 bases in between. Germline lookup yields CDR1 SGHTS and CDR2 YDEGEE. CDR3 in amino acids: CASSFMAVRAEAFF. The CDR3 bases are TGTGCCAGCAGCTTTATGGCGGTCCGGGCTGAAGCTTTCTTT.

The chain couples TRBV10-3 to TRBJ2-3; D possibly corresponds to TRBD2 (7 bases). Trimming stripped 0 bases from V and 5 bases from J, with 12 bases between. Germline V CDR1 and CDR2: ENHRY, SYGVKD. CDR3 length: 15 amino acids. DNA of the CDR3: TGTGCCATCAGTGAGTCTTACAGGGAGGGAGATACGCAGTATTTT. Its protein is CAISESYREGDTQYF.

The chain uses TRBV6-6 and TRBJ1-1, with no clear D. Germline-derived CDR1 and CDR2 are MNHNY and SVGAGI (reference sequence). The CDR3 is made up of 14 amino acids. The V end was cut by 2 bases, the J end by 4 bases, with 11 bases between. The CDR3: CASSYEVRGTEAFF. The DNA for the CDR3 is TGTGCCAGCAGTTACGAGGTCCGGGGCACTGAAGCTTTCTTT.

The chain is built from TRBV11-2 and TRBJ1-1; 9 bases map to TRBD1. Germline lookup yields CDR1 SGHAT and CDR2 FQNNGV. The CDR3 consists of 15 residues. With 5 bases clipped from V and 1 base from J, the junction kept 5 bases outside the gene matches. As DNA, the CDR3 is TGTGCCAGCAGCCACCTACAGGGGGCGAACACTGAAGCTTTCTTT. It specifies CASSHLQGANTEAFF. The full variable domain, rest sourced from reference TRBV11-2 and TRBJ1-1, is EAGVAQSPRYKIIEKRQSVAFWCNPISGHATLYWYQQILGQGPKLLIQFQNNGVVDDSQLPKDRFSAERLKGVDSTLKIQPAKLEDSAVYLCASSHLQGANTEAFFGQGTRLTVV.

Here the CDR3 reads CASSDRDRETQYF. The CDR3 coding sequence is TGTGCCAGCAGCGACAGGGATCGAGAGACCCAGTACTTC. The chain has TRBV7-9 and TRBJ2-5, with 7 bases identical to TRBD1. V was clipped by 5 bases and J by 4 bases; unmatched bases: 4. CDR3 length: 13 residues. The germline V gene has CDR1 SEHNR and CDR2 FQNEAQ (reference sequence). Variable domain in full (rest from reference TRBV7-9 and TRBJ2-5): DTGVSQNPRHKITKRGQNVTFRCDPISEHNRLYWYRQTLGQGPEFLTYFQNEAQLEKSRLLSDRFSAERPKGSFSTLEIQRTEQGDSAMYLCASSDRDRETQYFGPGTRLLVL.

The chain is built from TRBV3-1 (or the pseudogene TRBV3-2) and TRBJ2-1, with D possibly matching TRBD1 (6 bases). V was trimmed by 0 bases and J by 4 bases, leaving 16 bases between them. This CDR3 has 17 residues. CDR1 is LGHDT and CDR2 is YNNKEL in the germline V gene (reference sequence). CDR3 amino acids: CASSQDKTGTSYNEQFF. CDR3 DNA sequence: TGTGCCAGCAGCCAAGATAAGACCGGGACATCTTACAATGAGCAGTTCTTC.

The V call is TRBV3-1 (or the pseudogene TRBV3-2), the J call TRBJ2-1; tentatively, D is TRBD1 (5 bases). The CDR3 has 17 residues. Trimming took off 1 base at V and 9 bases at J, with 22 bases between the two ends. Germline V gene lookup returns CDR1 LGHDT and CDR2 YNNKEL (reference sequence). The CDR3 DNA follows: TGTGCCAGCAGCCAAGGGTGGGCAGGGAAGGGATTTAGTGAGCAGTTCTTC. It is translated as CASSQGWAGKGFSEQFF.

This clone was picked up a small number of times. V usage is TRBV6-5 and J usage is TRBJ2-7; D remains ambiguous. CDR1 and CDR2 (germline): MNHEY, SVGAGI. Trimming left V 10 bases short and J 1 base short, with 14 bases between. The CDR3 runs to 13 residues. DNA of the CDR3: TGTGCCACAGGCAGTGAGATGTCCTACGAGCAGTACTTC. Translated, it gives CATGSEMSYEQYF.

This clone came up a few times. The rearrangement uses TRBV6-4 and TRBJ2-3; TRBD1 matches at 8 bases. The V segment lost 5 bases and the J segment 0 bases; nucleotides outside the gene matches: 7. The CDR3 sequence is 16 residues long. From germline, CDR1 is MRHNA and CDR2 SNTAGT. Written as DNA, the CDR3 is TGTGCCAGCAGTTCCGGACAGGGCCATAGCACAGATACGCAGTATTTT. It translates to CASSSGQGHSTDTQYF.

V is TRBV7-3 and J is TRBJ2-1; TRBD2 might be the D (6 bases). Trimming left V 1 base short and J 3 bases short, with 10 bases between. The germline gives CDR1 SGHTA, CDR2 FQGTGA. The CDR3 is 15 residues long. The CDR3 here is CASSLRRGDYNEQFF. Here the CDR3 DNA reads TGTGCCAGCAGCTTAAGGCGGGGTGACTACAATGAGCAGTTCTTC.

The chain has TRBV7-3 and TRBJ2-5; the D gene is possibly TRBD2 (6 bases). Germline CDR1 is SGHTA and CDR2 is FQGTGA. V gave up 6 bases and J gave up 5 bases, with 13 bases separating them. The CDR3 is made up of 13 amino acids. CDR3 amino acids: CASRPSAGETQYF. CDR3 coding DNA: TGTGCCAGCAGGCCTAGCGCCGGCGAGACCCAGTACTTC.

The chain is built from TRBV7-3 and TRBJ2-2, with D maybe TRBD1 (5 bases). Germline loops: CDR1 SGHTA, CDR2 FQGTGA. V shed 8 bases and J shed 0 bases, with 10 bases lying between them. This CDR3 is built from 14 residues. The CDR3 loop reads CASSTGTNTGELFF. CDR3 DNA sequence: TGTGCCAGCTCTACAGGCACGAACACCGGGGAGCTGTTTTTT.

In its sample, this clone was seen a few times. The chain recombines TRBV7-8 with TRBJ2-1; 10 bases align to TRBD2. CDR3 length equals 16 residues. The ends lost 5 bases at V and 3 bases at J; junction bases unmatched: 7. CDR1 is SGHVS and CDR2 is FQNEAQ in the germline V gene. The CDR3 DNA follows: TGTGCCAGCAGCGTACTAGCGGGGATTTTCTACAATGAGCAGTTCTTC. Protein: CASSVLAGIFYNEQFF.

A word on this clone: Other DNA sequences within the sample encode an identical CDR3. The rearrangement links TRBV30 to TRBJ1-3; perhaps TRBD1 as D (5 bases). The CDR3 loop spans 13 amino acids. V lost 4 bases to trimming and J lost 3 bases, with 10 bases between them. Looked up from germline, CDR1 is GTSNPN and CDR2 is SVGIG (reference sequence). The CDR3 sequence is CAWTGTGGNTIYF. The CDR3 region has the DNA TGTGCCTGGACCGGGACTGGTGGAAACACCATATATTTT.

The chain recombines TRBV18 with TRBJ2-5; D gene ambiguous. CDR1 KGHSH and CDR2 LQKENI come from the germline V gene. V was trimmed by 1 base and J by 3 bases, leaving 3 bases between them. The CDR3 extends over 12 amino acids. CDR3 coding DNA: TGTGCCAGCTCACCACGAGAAGAGACCCAGTACTTC. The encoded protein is CASSPREETQYF.

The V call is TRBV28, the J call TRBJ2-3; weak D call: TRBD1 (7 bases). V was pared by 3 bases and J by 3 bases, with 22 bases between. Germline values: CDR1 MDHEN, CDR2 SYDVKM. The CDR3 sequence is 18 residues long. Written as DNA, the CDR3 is TGTGCCAGCAGTTTCCCCTTAACCGTCAGGGGGGTTACAGATACGCAGTATTTT. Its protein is CASSFPLTVRGVTDTQYF.

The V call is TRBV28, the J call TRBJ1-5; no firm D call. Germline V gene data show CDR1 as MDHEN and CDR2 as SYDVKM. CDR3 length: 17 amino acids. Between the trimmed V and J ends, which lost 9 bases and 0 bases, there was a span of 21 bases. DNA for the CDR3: TGTGCCAGTTCGGACTTTCTTATGGCACATAGCAATCAGCCCCAGCATTTT. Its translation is CASSDFLMAHSNQPQHF.

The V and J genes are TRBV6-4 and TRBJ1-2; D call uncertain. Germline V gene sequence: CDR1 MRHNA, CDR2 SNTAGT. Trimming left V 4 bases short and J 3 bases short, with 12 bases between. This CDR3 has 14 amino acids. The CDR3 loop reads CASSASEADYGYTF. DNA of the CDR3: TGTGCCAGCAGTGCCTCTGAGGCGGACTATGGCTACACCTTC.

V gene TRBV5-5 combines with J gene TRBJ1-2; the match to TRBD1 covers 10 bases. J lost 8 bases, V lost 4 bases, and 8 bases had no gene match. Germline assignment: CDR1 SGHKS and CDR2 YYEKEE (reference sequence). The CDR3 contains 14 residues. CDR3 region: CASSPGTGDGGYTF. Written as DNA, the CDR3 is TGTGCCAGCAGCCCCGGGACAGGGGATGGGGGCTACACCTTC.

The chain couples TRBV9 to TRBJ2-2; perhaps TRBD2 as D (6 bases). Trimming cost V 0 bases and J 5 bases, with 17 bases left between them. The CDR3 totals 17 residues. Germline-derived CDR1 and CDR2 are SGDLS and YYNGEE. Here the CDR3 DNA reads TGTGCCAGCAGCGTAGACGGAGGGGAGGTGGGGACCGGGGAGCTGTTTTTT. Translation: CASSVDGGEVGTGELFF. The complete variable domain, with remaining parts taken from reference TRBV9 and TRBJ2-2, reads DSGVTQTPKHLITATGQRVTLRCSPRSGDLSVYWYQQSLDQGLQFLIQYYNGEERAKGNILERFSAQQFPDLHSELNLSSLELGDSALYFCASSVDGGEVGTGELFFGEGSRLTVL.

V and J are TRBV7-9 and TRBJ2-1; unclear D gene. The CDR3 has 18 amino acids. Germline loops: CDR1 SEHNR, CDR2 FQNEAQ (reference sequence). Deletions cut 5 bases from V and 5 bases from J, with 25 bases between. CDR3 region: CASSRSWSRSSRNNEQFF. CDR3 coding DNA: TGTGCCAGCAGCCGAAGCTGGTCGCGCTCGTCCCGAAACAATGAGCAGTTCTTC. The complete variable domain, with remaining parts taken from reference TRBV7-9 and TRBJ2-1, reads DTGVSQNPRHKITKRGQNVTFRCDPISEHNRLYWYRQTLGQGPEFLTYFQNEAQLEKSRLLSDRFSAERPKGSFSTLEIQRTEQGDSAMYLCASSRSWSRSSRNNEQFFGPGTRLTVL.

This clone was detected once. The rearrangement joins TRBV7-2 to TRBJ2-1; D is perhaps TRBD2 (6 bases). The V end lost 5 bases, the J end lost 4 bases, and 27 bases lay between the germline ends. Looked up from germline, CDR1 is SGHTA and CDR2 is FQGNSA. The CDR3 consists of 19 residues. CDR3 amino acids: CASSVDGSGWGLGYNEQFF. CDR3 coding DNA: TGTGCCAGCAGCGTTGACGGGAGTGGATGGGGGTTGGGTTACAATGAGCAGTTCTTC. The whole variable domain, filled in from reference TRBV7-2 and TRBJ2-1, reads GAGVSQSPSNKVTEKGKDVELRCDPISGHTALYWYRQSLGQGLEFLIYFQGNSAPDKSGLPSDRFSAERTGGSVSTLTIQRTQQEDSAVYLCASSVDGSGWGLGYNEQFFGPGTRLTVL.

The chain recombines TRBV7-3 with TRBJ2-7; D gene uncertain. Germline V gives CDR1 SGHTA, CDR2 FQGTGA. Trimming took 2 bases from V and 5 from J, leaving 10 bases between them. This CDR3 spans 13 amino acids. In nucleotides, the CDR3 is TGTGCCAGCAGCTTAGTGGCGCAGGACGAGCAGTACTTC. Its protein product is CASSLVAQDEQYF.

CDR3: CASSSKTGTGVPGELFF. The CDR3 DNA follows: TGTGCCAGCAGCTCGAAGACCGGGACAGGGGTGCCTGGGGAGCTGTTTTTT. The chain couples TRBV7-3 to TRBJ2-2; 10 nucleotides match TRBD1. The CDR3 covers 17 residues. The V and J ends lost 4 bases and 8 bases, in that order; junction bases with no gene match: 13. Germline V gene data show CDR1 as SGHTA and CDR2 as FQGTGA.

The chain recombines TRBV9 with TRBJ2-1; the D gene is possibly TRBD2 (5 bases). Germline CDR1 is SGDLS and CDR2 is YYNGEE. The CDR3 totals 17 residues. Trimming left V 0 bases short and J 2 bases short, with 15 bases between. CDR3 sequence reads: CASSVGARRDPYNEQFF. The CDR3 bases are TGTGCCAGCAGCGTAGGGGCGCGACGGGATCCCTACAATGAGCAGTTCTTC.